This T cell receptor beta chain is drawn from a study of vaccination effects on CD4 cells after COVID-19. Notes on the study in general: Healthy vaccinees' vaccine-induced clones included only 1 of 255 cross-reacting with common cold coronaviruses.

With 6 bases clipped from V and 7 bases from J, the junction kept 1 base outside the gene matches. Germline-derived CDR1 and CDR2 are LNHDA and SQIVND (reference sequence). The CDR3 runs to 12 residues. Culture lasted around eleven days before CD4+ T cell isolation. In the case of this clone: Its antigen remains unknown.

Only in-frame clones appear in the TCRdb table, and some are missing; sequencing was by immunoSEQ multiplex PCR. The data contain around 50,000 clones, around 67% of them singletons. The sequenced sample was CD4+ T cells from PBMCs cultured without peptide, obtained before COVID-19 vaccination. This sequence originates from a human donor who received a COVID-19 vaccine. This chain uses TRBV19 with TRBJ1-5, with 9 bases matching TRBD1. In DNA form, the CDR3 reads TGTGCCAGTAGGGACAGGGGCCAGCCCCAGCATTTT. Translating gives CASRDRGQPQHF.